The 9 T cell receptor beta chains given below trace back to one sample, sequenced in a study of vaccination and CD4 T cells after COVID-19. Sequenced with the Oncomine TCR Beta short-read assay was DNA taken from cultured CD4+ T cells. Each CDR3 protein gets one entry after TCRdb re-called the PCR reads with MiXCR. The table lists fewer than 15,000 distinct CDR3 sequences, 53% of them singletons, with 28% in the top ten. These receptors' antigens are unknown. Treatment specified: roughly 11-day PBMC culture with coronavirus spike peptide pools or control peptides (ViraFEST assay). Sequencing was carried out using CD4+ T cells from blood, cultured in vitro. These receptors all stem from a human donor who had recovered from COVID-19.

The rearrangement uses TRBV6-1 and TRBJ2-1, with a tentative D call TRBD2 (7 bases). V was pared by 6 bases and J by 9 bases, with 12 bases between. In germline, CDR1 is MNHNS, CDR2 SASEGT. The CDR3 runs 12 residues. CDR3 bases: TGTGCCAGCAGATCGGGGGGCACTGAGCAGTTCTTC. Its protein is CASRSGGTEQFF.

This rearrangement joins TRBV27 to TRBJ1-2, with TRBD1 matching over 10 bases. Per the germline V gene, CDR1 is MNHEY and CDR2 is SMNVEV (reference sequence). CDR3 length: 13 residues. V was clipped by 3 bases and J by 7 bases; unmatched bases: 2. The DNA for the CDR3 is TGTGCCAGCAGTTTCCGGACAGGGGGTGGCTACACCTTC. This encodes CASSFRTGGGYTF.

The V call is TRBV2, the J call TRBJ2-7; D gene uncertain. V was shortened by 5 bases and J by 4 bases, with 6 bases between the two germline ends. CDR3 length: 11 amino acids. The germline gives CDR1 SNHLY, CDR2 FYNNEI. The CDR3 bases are TGTGCCAGCAGTCCCCGATACGAGCAGTACTTC. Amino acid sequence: CASSPRYEQYF.

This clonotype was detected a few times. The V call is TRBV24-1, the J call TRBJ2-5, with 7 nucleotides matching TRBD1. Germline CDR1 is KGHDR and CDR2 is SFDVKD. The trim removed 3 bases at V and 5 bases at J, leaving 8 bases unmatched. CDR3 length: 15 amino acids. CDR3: CATSDTTGAWETQYF. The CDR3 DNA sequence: TGTGCCACCAGTGATACCACAGGGGCGTGGGAGACCCAGTACTTC.

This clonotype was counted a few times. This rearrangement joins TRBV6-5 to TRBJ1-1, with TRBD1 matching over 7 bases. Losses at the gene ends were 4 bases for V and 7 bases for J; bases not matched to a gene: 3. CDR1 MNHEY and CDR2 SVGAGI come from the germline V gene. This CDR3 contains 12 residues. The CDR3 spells CASSLPGGEAFF. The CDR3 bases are TGTGCCAGCAGTTTACCAGGGGGTGAAGCTTTCTTT.

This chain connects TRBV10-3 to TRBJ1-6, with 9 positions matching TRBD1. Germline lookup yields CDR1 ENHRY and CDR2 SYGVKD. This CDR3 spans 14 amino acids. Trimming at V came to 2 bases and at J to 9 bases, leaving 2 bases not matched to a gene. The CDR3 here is CAISERDRVSPLHF. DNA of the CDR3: TGTGCCATCAGTGAGAGGGACAGGGTTTCACCCCTCCACTTT.

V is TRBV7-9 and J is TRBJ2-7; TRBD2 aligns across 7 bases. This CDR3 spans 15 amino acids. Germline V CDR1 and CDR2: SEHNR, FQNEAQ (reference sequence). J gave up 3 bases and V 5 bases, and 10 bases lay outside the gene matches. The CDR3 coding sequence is TGTGCCAGCAGCCCGAGGACTAGTGTAAGCTACGAGCAGTACTTC. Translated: CASSPRTSVSYEQYF.

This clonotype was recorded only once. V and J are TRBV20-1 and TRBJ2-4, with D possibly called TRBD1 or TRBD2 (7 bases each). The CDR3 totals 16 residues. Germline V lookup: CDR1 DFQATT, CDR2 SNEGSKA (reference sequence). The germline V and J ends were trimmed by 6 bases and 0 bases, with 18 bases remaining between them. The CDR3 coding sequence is TGCAGTGCGACCACCAGGGGGGGATTAGCCAAAAACATTCAGTACTTC. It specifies CSATTRGGLAKNIQYF.

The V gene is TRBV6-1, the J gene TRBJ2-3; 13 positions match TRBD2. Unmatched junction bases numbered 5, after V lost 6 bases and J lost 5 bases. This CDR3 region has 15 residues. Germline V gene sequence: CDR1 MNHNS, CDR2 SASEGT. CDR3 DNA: TGTGCCAGCAGATCGACTAGCGGGAGGATAGATACGCAGTATTTT. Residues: CASRSTSGRIDTQYF.